The text below deals with one T cell receptor beta chain. Its antigen is still unknown. No per-base quality is available; no much larger clone lies one base away. The entry originates in a study of shared clonotypes between healthy human individuals (dated by TCRdb to about 2020). With respect to the entire study: A couple of women and a few men aged 18 to 49 years were included in the cohort. To estimate repertoire size and how much clonotypes are shared between individuals, the study performed deep sequencing of blood TCR repertoires from roughly five healthy adults. For each donor, CD4 naive and CD4 memory were each run on three plates, CD8 naive on two plates, and CD8 memory on one plate. To increase sequencing depth and limit assay-specific biases, TCR repertoire library preparation and sequencing were carried out by different laboratories using diverse techniques. Leukapheresis yielded between about 0.9 and 10 billion PBMCs per donor. Overall study outcomes, separate from this receptor: Compared with non-shared clonotypes, the clonotypes found in all four sorted-subset donors had higher generation probabilities. Rarefaction of sorted-subset datasets indicated incomplete sequencing despite the large sequencing depth. Larger estimated clonotype richness was generally found for naive subsets than for memory subsets. Based on pairwise subsampling, the degree of clonotype sharing among donors was expected to be affected by sequencing depth. Approximately 5% of naive CD4, 3.5% of naive CD8, around 2.3% of memory CD4, and over 0.35% of memory CD8 clonotypes were shared across a few donors. Sampling was restricted to blood, and TCR repertoires in tissues likely differ from the TCR repertoires found in blood. The genetic and exposure-history diversity represented was limited by the small number of donors.

TCR CDR3 regions were amplified from genomic DNA by multiplex PCR using the deep immunoSEQ assay. Extracted genomic DNA from each cell subset was distributed evenly across all wells of several immunoSEQ 96-well plates, and each plate was treated as a replicate. For sorted subsets, 200 to 250 ng of genomic DNA, equivalent to 25,000 to 35,000 T cell genomes, went into each replicate PCR. The purified libraries were quantified using a Qubit 3.0 fluorometer, sized with a Bioanalyzer 2100, and then quantified again using the KAPA Library Quantification kit. A separate single-read 150-cycle Illumina NextSeq 550 flow cell was used to sequence each immunoSEQ 96-well plate. Under the source paper's analysis protocol: The immunoSEQ output contained only junctional sequences without quality scores, so filtering could not match that applied to full-length reads. To assign V/J genes and CDR3, sequences were annotated against IMGT germline references using PyIR, a Python wrapper for IgBLAST v1.9. Any read was removed if the V/J assignment was weak (E-value above 1e-6), the CDR3 was missing, or the read contained stop codons, out-of-frame junctions, or ambiguous translated residues. A V3J clonotype was defined by an identical inferred V gene, J gene, and CDR3 amino acid sequence. Percentage overlap between repertoires was calculated by dividing the number of shared unique clonotypes by the size of the smaller repertoire. RTK rarefaction, the Chao1 estimator, and Recon v2.1 estimates of unobserved clonotypes were used to assess repertoire richness. OLGA was used to compute generation probabilities for all TCRbeta clonotypes that the gDNA method yielded from a handful of donors. Sourced from immuneACCESS, this table was stored by TCRdb with only in-frame sequences that have V and J called. A share of the clones is absent; for the studies checked, an unresolved V gene accounts for under half, and the remainder has no known explanation. That table is the source of V, J and clone size, and D and trimming were worked out from the DNA. Present in this sample are about 2.3 million clones, around 92% of which were seen just once. In total, the top ten clones hold 0.37% of the sample.

The donors were healthy, HIV-negative adults with no recently reported acute infections or vaccinations. Every donor was a Caucasian adult living in Nashville, Tennessee, USA. CD4+ T cells were enriched by magnetic negative selection, after which naive cells were positively selected on CD45RA and the negative fraction was taken as the memory subset. Blood was collected by leukapheresis, and PBMCs were isolated by Ficoll-Histopaque density gradient centrifugation and then cryopreserved in liquid nitrogen vapor phase. Purity and quantity of every magnetically sorted T cell population were checked by analytical flow cytometry. Each sorted fraction had its genomic DNA isolated and then quantified by UV absorbance on a Nanodrop 2000c. V is clipped by 8 bases and J by 2 bases, and the sequence between their germline boundaries is 9 bases long. The CDR3, from cysteine to phenylalanine, totals 12 residues. Left in the record is the CDR3 DNA by itself, 36 bases read in frame from the first base. Per the germline V gene, ENHRY is the CDR1 and SYGVKD is the CDR2.

The origin of this receptor is a man between 18 and 29 years old in good health. Some clones in this sample may be carry-over from other donors' samples. The chain employs TRBV10-3 and TRBJ1-2, with a weak D call of TRBD1 (6 bases match). The specimen was naive CD4+ T cells from PBMCs. The meaning of the sample's cell subset or site label: CD45RA+ positively selected. The CDR3 is CAIEGVNYGYTF. The DNA sequence follows: TGTGCCATCGAGGGGGTAAACTATGGCTACACCTTC.